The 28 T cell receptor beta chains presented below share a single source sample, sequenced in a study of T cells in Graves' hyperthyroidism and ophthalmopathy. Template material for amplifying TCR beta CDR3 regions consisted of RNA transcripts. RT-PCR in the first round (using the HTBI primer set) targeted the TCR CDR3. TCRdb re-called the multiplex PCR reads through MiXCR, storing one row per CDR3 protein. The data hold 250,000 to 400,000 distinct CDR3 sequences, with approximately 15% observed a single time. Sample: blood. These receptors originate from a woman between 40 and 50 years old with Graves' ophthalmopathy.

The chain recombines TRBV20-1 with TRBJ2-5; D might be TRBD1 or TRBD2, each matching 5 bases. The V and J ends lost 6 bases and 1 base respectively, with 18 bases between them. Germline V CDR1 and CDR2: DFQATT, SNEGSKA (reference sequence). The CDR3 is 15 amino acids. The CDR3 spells CSATPGTVIQETQYF. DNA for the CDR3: TGCAGTGCGACCCCCGGGACCGTGATCCAAGAGACCCAGTACTTC.

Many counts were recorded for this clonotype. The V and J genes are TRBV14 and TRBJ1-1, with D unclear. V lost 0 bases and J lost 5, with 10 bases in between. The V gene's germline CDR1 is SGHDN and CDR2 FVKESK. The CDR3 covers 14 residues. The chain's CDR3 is CASSQDRPPTEAFF. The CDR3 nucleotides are TGTGCCAGCAGCCAAGATCGACCGCCTACTGAAGCTTTCTTT.

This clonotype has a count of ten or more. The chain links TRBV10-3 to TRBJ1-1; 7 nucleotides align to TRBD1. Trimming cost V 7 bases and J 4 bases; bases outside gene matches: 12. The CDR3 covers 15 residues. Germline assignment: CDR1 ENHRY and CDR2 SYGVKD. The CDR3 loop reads CAITLRTGAGTEAFF. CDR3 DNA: TGTGCCATCACCCTTAGAACAGGGGCTGGCACTGAAGCTTTCTTT.

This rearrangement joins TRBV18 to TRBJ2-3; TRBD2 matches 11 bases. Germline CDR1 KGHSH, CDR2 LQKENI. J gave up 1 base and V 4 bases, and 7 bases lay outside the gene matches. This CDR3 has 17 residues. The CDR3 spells CASSLGTSGYRTDTQYF. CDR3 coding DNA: TGTGCCAGCTCACTCGGGACTAGCGGATATCGCACAGATACGCAGTATTTT.

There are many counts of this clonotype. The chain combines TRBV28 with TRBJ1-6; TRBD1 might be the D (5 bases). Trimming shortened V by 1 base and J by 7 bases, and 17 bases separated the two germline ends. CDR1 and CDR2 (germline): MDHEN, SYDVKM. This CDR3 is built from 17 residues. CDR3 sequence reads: CASSLSGTGYLNSPLHF. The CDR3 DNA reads TGTGCCAGCAGTTTATCTGGGACTGGTTACCTGAATTCACCCCTCCACTTT.

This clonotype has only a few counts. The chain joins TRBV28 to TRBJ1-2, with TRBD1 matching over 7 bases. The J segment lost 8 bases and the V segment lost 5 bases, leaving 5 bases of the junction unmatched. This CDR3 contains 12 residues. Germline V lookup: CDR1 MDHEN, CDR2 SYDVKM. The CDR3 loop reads CASSPGGEGYTF. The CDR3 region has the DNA TGTGCCAGCAGTCCAGGGGGAGAGGGCTACACCTTC.

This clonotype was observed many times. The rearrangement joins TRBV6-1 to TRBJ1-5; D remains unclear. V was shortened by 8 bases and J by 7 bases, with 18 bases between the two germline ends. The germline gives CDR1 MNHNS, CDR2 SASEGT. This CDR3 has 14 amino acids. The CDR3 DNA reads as TGTGCCAGCGGGGAAGGGAGATTAGGACAGCCCCAGCATTTT. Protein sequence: CASGEGRLGQPQHF.

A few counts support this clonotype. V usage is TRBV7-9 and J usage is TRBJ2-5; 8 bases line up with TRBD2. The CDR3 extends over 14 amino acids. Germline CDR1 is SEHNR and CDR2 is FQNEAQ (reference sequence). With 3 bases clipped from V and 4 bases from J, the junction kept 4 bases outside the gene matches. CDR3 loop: CASSFAAGGETQYF. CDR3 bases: TGTGCCAGCAGCTTTGCCGCGGGGGGAGAGACCCAGTACTTC.

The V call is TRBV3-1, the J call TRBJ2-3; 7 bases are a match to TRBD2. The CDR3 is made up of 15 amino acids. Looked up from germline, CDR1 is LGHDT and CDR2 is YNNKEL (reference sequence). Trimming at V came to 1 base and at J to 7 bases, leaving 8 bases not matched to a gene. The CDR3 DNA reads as TGTGCCAGCAGCCAAGTTCCGGGGGGAACGAATACGCAGTATTTT. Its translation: CASSQVPGGTNTQYF.

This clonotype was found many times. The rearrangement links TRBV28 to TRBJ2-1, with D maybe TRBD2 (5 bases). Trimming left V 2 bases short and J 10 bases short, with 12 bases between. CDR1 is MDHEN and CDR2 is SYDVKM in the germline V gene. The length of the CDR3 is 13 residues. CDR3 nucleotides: TGTGCCAGCAGTTTAGGTAGCGAGGCAGAGCAGTTCTTC. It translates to CASSLGSEAEQFF.

The CDR3 DNA follows: TGTGCCAGCAGTTGGAGAAAGTTACAGGGAAGGGGCAATGAGCAGTTCTTC. Its translation: CASSWRKLQGRGNEQFF. This chain links TRBV6-9 with TRBJ2-1, with D tentatively TRBD1 (6 bases). This CDR3 spans 17 amino acids. Trimming took off 4 bases at V and 6 bases at J, with 22 bases between the two ends. Germline CDR1 and CDR2: MNHGY and SVAAGI.

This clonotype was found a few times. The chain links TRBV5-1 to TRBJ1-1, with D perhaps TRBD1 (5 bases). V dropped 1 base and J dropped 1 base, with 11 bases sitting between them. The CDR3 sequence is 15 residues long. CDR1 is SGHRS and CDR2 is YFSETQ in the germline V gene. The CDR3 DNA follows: TGCGCCAGCAGCTTGAGTCCGACAGAGAACACTGAAGCTTTCTTT. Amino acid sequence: CASSLSPTENTEAFF.

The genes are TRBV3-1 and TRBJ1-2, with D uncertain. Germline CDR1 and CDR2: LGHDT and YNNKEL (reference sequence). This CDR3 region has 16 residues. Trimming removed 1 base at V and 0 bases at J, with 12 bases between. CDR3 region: CASSQGPGVANYGYTF. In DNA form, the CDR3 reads TGTGCCAGCAGCCAAGGTCCCGGGGTAGCTAACTATGGCTACACCTTC.

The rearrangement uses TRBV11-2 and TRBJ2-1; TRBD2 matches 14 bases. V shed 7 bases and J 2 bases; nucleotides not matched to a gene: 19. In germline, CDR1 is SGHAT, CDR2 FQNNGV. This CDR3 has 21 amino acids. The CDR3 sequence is CASKFSITGLAGGGPYNEQFF. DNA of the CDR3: TGTGCCAGCAAATTTTCAATAACAGGACTAGCGGGAGGAGGGCCCTACAATGAGCAGTTCTTC.

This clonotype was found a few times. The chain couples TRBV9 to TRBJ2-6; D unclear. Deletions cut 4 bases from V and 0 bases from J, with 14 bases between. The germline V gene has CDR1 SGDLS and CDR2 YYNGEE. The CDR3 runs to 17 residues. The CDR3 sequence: CASSHPERPSGANVLTF. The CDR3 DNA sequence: TGTGCCAGCAGCCATCCGGAGAGGCCCTCTGGGGCCAACGTCCTGACTTTC.

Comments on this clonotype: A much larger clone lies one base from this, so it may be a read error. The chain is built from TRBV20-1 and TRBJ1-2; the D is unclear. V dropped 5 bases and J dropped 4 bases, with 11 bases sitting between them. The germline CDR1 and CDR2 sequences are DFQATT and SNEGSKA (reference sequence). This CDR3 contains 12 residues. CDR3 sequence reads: CSAGPGSYGYTF. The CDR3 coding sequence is TGCAGTGCTGGTCCCGGGAGCTATGGCTACACCTTC.

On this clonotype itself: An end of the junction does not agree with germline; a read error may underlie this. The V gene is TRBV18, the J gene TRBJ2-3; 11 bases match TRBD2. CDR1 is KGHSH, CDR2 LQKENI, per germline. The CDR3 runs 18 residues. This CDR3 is CASSQKTSGTIRPDTQYF. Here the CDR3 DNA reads TGTGCCAGCTCACAAAAGACTAGCGGGACCATCAGGCCAGATACACAGTATTTT.

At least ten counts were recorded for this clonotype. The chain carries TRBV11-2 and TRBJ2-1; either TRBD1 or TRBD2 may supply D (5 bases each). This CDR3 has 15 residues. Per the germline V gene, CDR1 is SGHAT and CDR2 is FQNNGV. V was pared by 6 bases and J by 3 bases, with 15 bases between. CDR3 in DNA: TGTGCCAGCAGGCCCCCTGGGGGATACTACAATGAGCAGTTCTTC. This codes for CASRPPGGYYNEQFF.

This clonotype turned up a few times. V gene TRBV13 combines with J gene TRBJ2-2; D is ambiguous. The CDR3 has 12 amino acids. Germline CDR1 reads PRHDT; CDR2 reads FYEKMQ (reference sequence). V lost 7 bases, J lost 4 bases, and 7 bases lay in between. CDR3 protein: CASTVGTGELFF. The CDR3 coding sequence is TGTGCCAGCACAGTCGGCACCGGGGAGCTGTTTTTT.

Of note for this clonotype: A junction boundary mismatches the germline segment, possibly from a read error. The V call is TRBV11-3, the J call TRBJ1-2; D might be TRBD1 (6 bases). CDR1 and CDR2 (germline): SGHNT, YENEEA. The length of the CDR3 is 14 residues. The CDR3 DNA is TGTGCCAGCAGCTTAACAGGGACTAACTGTGGCTACACCTTC. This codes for CASSLTGTNCGYTF.

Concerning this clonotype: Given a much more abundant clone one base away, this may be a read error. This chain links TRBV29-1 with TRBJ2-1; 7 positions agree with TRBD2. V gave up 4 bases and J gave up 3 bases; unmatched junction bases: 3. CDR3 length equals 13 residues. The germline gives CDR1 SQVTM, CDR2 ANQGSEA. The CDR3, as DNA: TGCAGCGTTGCGGCTAGCGGCTACAATGAGCAGTTCTTC. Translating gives CSVAASGYNEQFF.

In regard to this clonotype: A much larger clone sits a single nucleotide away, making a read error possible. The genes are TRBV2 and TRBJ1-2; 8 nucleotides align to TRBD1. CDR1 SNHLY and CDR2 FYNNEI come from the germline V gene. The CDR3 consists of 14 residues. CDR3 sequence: CARSVDRETYGYTF. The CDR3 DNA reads TGTGCCCGCAGTGTGGACAGGGAGACCTATGGCTACACCTTC.

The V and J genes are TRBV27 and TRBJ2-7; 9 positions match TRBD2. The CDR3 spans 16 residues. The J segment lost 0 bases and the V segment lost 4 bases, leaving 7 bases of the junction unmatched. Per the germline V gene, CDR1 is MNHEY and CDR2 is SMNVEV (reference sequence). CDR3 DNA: TGTGCCAGCAGTTCCCATGGGACTAGCTTCTCCTACGAGCAGTACTTC. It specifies CASSSHGTSFSYEQYF.

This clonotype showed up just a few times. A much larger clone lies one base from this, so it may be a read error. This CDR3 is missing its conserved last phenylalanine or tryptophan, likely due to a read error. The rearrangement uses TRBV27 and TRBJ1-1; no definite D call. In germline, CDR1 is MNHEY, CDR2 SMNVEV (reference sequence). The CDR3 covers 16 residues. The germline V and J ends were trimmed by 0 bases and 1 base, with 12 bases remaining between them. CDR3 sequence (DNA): TGTGCCAGCAGTTTATCGATGACAACCTCGAACACTGAAGCTTTCCTT. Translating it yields CASSLSMTTSNTEAFL.

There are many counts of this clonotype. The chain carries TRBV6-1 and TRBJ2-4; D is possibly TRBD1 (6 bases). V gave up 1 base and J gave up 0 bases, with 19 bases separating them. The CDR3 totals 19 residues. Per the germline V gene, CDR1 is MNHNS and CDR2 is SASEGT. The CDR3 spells CASSEESVRDTLAKNIQYF. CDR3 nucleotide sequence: TGTGCCAGCAGTGAAGAATCAGTCCGGGACACCTTAGCCAAAAACATTCAGTACTTC.

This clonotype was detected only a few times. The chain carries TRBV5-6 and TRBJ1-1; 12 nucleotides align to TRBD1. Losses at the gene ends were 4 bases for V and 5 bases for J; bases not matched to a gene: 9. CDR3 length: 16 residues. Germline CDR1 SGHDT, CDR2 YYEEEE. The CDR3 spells CASSHRDRGLRTEAFF. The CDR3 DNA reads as TGTGCCAGCAGCCACCGGGACAGGGGGCTCAGAACTGAAGCTTTCTTT.

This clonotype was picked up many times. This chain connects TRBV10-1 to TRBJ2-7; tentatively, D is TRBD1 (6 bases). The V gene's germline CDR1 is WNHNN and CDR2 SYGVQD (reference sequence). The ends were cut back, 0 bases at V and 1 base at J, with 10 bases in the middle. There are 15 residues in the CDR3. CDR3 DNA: TGCGCCAGCAGTGAGTCGGCGAGGGGGTCCTACGAGCAGTACTTC. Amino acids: CASSESARGSYEQYF.

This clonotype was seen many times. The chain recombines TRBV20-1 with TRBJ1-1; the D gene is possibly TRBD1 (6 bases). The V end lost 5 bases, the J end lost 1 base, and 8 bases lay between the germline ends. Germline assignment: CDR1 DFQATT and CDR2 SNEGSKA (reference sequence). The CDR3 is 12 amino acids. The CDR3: CSAVQGNTEAFF. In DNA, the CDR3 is TGCAGTGCTGTACAGGGGAACACTGAAGCTTTCTTT.